Shown below are 24 T cell receptor beta chains from a single sample sequenced in a study of cytomegalovirus exposure and HLA in healthy donors. The PCR used 60 Vbeta and 13 Jbeta primers. Sequencing was performed with immunoSEQ multiplex PCR; in TCRdb, only in-frame clones are kept and a portion is missing. The table has 100,000 or so clones, around three quarters seen once; the top ten hold about 4.6%. Sequenced input: PBMCs. The receptors were sampled from a woman aged 40-49 years in good health and CMV-seropositive.

This clone was found once. This sequence joins TRBV13 and TRBJ1-1, with TRBD1 as a possible D gene (5 bases). Germline V gene data show CDR1 as PRHDT and CDR2 as FYEKMQ (reference sequence). The CDR3 sequence is 15 residues long. V was shortened by 0 bases and J by 5 bases, with 13 bases between the two germline ends. The CDR3 sequence is CASSLGIRGETEAFF. The CDR3 DNA reads as TGTGCCAGCAGCTTAGGCATTCGGGGGGAAACTGAAGCTTTCTTT.

This clone showed up just once. The gene calls are TRBV9 and TRBJ2-7; D may be TRBD2 (6 bases). The CDR3 contains 15 residues. The germline V gene has CDR1 SGDLS and CDR2 YYNGEE. The ends were cut back, 4 bases at V and 0 bases at J, with 14 bases in the middle. The CDR3 bases are TGTGCCAGCAGCCAAGCGCCCGGGGGCTCCTACGAGCAGTACTTC. Its protein product is CASSQAPGGSYEQYF. The full variable domain, with the rest looked up from reference TRBV9 and TRBJ2-7, is DSGVTQTPKHLITATGQRVTLRCSPRSGDLSVYWYQQSLDQGLQFLIQYYNGEERAKGNILERFSAQQFPDLHSELNLSSLELGDSALYFCASSQAPGGSYEQYFGPGTRLTVT.

This clone was detected once. CDR3 sequence (DNA): TGTGCCAGCAGCTTACCCTGGAGAGGATCCTACGAGCAGTACTTC. It codes for CASSLPWRGSYEQYF. V gene TRBV11-1 combines with J gene TRBJ2-7; no definite D call. The CDR3 has 15 residues. Trimming left V 2 bases short and J 1 base short, with 12 bases between. Germline V gene sequence: CDR1 SGHAT, CDR2 FQDESV (reference sequence). Using reference TRBV11-1 and TRBJ2-7 for the parts outside the CDR3, the full variable domain is EAEVAQSPRYKITEKSQAVAFWCDPISGHATLYWYRQILGQGPELLVQFQDESVVDDSQLPKDRFSAERLKGVDSTLKIQPAELGDSAMYLCASSLPWRGSYEQYFGPGTRLTVT.

The CDR3 DNA reads TGTGCCAGCAGCCAAGGTGGGGAGTTGACCTACGAGCAGTACTTC. Translating it yields CASSQGGELTYEQYF. V usage is TRBV7-6 and J usage is TRBJ2-7; a possible D gene is TRBD2 (5 bases). This CDR3 has 15 amino acids. Trimming removed 5 bases at V and 2 bases at J, with 16 bases between. Germline assignment: CDR1 SGHVS and CDR2 FNYEAQ.

The chain links TRBV5-6 to TRBJ2-5; 8 bases fit TRBD1. The J call is uncertain, as TRBJ2-7 better fits the DNA end. Germline lookup yields CDR1 SGHDT and CDR2 YYEEEE. The CDR3 contains 16 residues. The CDR3 nucleotides are TGTGCCAGCAGCCCGTCGGGACAGGACACAATTTACGAGCAGTACTTC. Its translation: CASSPSGQDTIYEQYF.

The chain has TRBV19 and TRBJ2-1, with a possible D match to TRBD1 (6 bases). The V gene lost 3 bases and the J gene lost 2 bases, with 14 bases spanning the gap. Germline V gene sequence: CDR1 LNHDA, CDR2 SQIVND (reference sequence). The CDR3 is 16 residues long. This chain's CDR3 is CASSIAGTRTYNEQFF. CDR3 coding DNA: TGTGCCAGTAGTATCGCCGGGACAAGGACCTACAATGAGCAGTTCTTC.

This clone was seen a single time. As DNA, the CDR3 is TGCGCCAGCAGCTTGGTGGCAGGGCCCCACGAGCAGTACTTC. This translates into CASSLVAGPHEQYF. The chain employs TRBV5-1 and TRBJ2-5; D might be TRBD1 (5 bases). Gene TRBJ2-7 matches the end of the DNA better, so the J call may be wrong. Germline V gene data show CDR1 as SGHRS and CDR2 as YFSETQ. This CDR3 spans 14 amino acids.

The chain recombines TRBV27 with TRBJ1-6, with D maybe TRBD1 (6 bases). Germline assignment: CDR1 MNHEY and CDR2 SMNVEV (reference sequence). This CDR3 has 16 amino acids. Deletions cut 2 bases from V and 13 bases from J, with 21 bases between. CDR3 in DNA: TGTGCCAGCAGTTTAGCGGCGGCGGCAGGGGTATATCCCCTCCACTTT. Its translation: CASSLAAAAGVYPLHF.

The genes are TRBV9 and TRBJ2-2; D remains ambiguous. The CDR3 spans 16 residues. Germline V lookup: CDR1 SGDLS, CDR2 YYNGEE. Trimming removed 0 bases at V and 6 bases at J, with 15 bases between. The CDR3 nucleotides are TGTGCCAGCAGCGTAGTAGGCAGGATCCTCCCCGGGGAGCTGTTTTTT. This gives the protein CASSVVGRILPGELFF. The variable domain in full, with the rest retrieved from reference TRBV9 and TRBJ2-2, is DSGVTQTPKHLITATGQRVTLRCSPRSGDLSVYWYQQSLDQGLQFLIQYYNGEERAKGNILERFSAQQFPDLHSELNLSSLELGDSALYFCASSVVGRILPGELFFGEGSRLTVL.

The rearrangement links TRBV28 to TRBJ1-5, with D possibly TRBD1 on 6 matching bases. Looked up from germline, CDR1 is MDHEN and CDR2 is SYDVKM. CDR3 length: 16 amino acids. V gave up 5 bases and J gave up 3 bases, with 17 bases separating them. The CDR3 DNA reads TGTGCCAGCAGTAAGTCAGGGGTCGGCTACAATCAGCCCCAGCATTTT. Translating it yields CASSKSGVGYNQPQHF.

The chain uses TRBV11-2 and TRBJ2-7; maybe TRBD2 (6 bases). V dropped 1 base and J dropped 2 bases, with 12 bases sitting between them. Germline V gene sequence: CDR1 SGHAT, CDR2 FQNNGV. The CDR3 runs 15 residues. CDR3 in DNA: TGTGCCAGCAGCTTAGTGGAAGCGGGTACCTACGAGCAGTACTTC. The encoded protein is CASSLVEAGTYEQYF.

This clone appeared a few times. Mismatch with germline at one junction end may stem from a read error. V and J are TRBV7-7 and TRBJ2-1, with D perhaps TRBD1 (5 bases). The germline CDR1 and CDR2 sequences are SSHAT and FNYEAQ (reference sequence). This CDR3 has 16 amino acids. CDR3 coding DNA: TGTGCTAGCAGCTTAGGGCAGGGCGGCTCCTACAATGAGCAGTTCTTC. This translates into CASSLGQGGSYNEQFF.

The CDR3 loop is CAWSGTGGGYTF. The DNA of the CDR3 is TGTGCCTGGAGTGGGACAGGGGGTGGCTACACCTTC. The V call is TRBV30, the J call TRBJ1-2, with 10 bases fitting TRBD1. Losses at the gene ends were 1 base for V and 7 bases for J; bases not matched to a gene: 0. CDR3 length equals 12 residues. Germline V lookup: CDR1 GTSNPN, CDR2 SVGIG (reference sequence).

The rearrangement joins TRBV18 to TRBJ2-2, with TRBD1 matching over 7 bases. The V and J ends lost 0 bases and 1 base, in that order; junction bases with no gene match: 8. The CDR3 has 18 amino acids. The germline gives CDR1 KGHSH, CDR2 LQKENI. The CDR3 sequence: CASSPPRRDRQNTGELFF. The CDR3 DNA follows: TGTGCCAGCTCACCACCTCGAAGGGACAGACAGAACACCGGGGAGCTGTTTTTT.

V gene TRBV28 combines with J gene TRBJ1-3; a weak D match, TRBD1 (5 bases). The CDR3 totals 15 residues. V lost 10 bases and J lost 2, with 18 bases in between. Germline lookup yields CDR1 MDHEN and CDR2 SYDVKM. CDR3 region: CAIKPRGGTGNTIYF. DNA of the CDR3: TGTGCCATCAAGCCGCGGGGGGGAACTGGAAACACCATATATTTT.

The rearrangement joins TRBV6-5 to TRBJ2-7; D gene unclear. The V and J ends lost 6 bases and 4 bases respectively, with 7 bases between them. CDR3 length: 11 amino acids. Germline CDR1 MNHEY, CDR2 SVGAGI. In DNA form, the CDR3 reads TGTGCCAGCAGGTCAATGTACGAGCAGTACTTC. Protein product: CASRSMYEQYF.

The count of this clone is one. The chain carries TRBV25-1 and TRBJ2-3; a weak D match, TRBD1 (7 bases). Germline CDR1 is MGHDK and CDR2 is SYGVNS. The CDR3 is made up of 15 amino acids. Trimming removed 3 bases at V and 3 bases at J, with 13 bases between. CDR3 protein: CASSDAGQKTDTQYF. The CDR3 DNA reads as TGTGCCAGCAGTGACGCGGGACAGAAAACAGATACGCAGTATTTT. Variable domain in full (rest from reference TRBV25-1 and TRBJ2-3): EADIYQTPRYLVIGTGKKITLECSQTMGHDKMYWYQQDPGMELHLIHYSYGVNSTEKGDLSSESTVSRIRTEHFPLTLESARPSHTSQYLCASSDAGQKTDTQYFGPGTRLTVL.

The V gene is TRBV27, the J gene TRBJ2-5, with 8 bases lining up with TRBD1. The last part of the DNA fits TRBJ2-7 better; the J call may be wrong. Germline V gene data show CDR1 as MNHEY and CDR2 as SMNVEV (reference sequence). CDR3 length equals 15 residues. In DNA, the CDR3 is TGTGCCAGCAGCCAACCTCGGACAGGGTCCAACGAGCAGTACTTC. This codes for CASSQPRTGSNEQYF.

The rearrangement joins TRBV14 to TRBJ1-2; no firm D call. From germline, CDR1 is SGHDN and CDR2 FVKESK. The CDR3 extends over 17 amino acids. The V end was cut by 1 base, the J end by 4 bases, with 19 bases between. The CDR3 bases are TGTGCCAGCAGCCAAGCGTTGTCCGACGGGGAGATCTATGGCTACACCTTC. Its translation is CASSQALSDGEIYGYTF.

This clone was seen once. The chain couples TRBV6-5 to TRBJ2-1, with TRBD2 matching over 7 bases. This CDR3 spans 15 amino acids. The germline V gene encodes CDR1 MNHEY and CDR2 SVGAGI. Trimming removed 10 bases from V and 0 bases from J; junction bases left unmatched: 9. The CDR3 nucleotides read TGTGCCACCCGGCTCGGGGGGAGCTCCTACAATGAGCAGTTCTTC. Its translation: CATRLGGSSYNEQFF.

This clone has more than one count but fewer than ten. This rearrangement joins TRBV5-1 to TRBJ1-5; D is perhaps TRBD1 (6 bases). CDR1 is SGHRS, CDR2 YFSETQ, per germline. The CDR3 sequence is 16 residues long. Trimming stripped 0 bases from V and 5 bases from J, with 15 bases between. The chain's CDR3 is CASSLGTVPGHQPQHF. The CDR3 region has the DNA TGCGCCAGCAGCTTGGGGACAGTCCCGGGTCATCAGCCCCAGCATTTT.

This clone was observed once. The chain joins TRBV11-2 to TRBJ2-1; 8 bases map to TRBD2. The germline V gene has CDR1 SGHAT and CDR2 FQNNGV. Unmatched junction bases numbered 6, after V lost 4 bases and J lost 10 bases. There are 13 residues in the CDR3. The CDR3, as DNA: TGTGCCAGCAGCTACTCCTCTAGCGGGGAGCAGTTCTTC. Translation gives CASSYSSSGEQFF.

The chain couples TRBV5-1 to TRBJ2-2, with 16 bases fitting TRBD2. V trimming: 4 bases; J trimming: 6 bases; junction bases outside the gene matches: 9. The length of the CDR3 is 18 residues. Germline CDR1 is SGHRS and CDR2 is YFSETQ. CDR3 in amino acids: CASSPAGTSGRAPGELFF. In DNA, the CDR3 is TGCGCCAGCAGCCCCGCCGGGACTAGCGGGAGGGCCCCCGGGGAGCTGTTTTTT.

The chain combines TRBV15 with TRBJ2-7, with 9 bases fitting TRBD1. CDR3 length: 16 residues. V dropped 0 bases and J dropped 2; count of bases not matched to a gene: 5. CDR1 LNHNV and CDR2 YYDKDF come from the germline V gene (reference sequence). This CDR3 is CATSREQGALTYEQYF. The CDR3 coding sequence is TGTGCCACCAGCAGAGAACAGGGGGCCCTTACCTACGAGCAGTACTTC.